This T cell receptor (beta chain) was profiled in a study of prognosis after radiotherapy for stage I lung cancer. Study details: Several patients had oligometastatic NSCLC after their primary tumor was surgically resected, and fourteen patients had newly diagnosed primary stage I lung tumors. Regarding the study as a whole: Tumor specificity of expanded TCR clones went undetermined.

V gave up 4 bases and J gave up 7 bases; unmatched junction bases: 9. The CDR3 runs 15 residues. CDR1 and CDR2 (germline): KGHDR, SFDVKD. Genomic DNA was subjected to two-round multiplex PCR for amplification of TCR beta CDR3. The first round of PCR was done with primers that matched each TRBV and TRBJ gene. TCRdb used MiXCR to reprocess the multiplex PCR reads, holding one entry per CDR3 protein. The data show approximately 23,000 distinct CDR3 sequences, 35% to 45% seen once. The authors drew approximately 5.7 milliliters of peripheral blood at each of two time points. This clonotype was picked up a small number of times. Antigen: not known.

The genes are TRBV24-1 and TRBJ2-3; TRBD2 agrees at 8 bases. The source of this sequence is a donor of 50 years or more with non-small cell lung cancer. The specimen comprised PBMCs, sampled before or after stereotactic body radiation therapy (not recorded which). This CDR3 is CATSDQGLASNTQYF. The DNA for the CDR3 is TGTGCCACCAGTGACCAAGGACTAGCCTCCAATACGCAGTATTTT.